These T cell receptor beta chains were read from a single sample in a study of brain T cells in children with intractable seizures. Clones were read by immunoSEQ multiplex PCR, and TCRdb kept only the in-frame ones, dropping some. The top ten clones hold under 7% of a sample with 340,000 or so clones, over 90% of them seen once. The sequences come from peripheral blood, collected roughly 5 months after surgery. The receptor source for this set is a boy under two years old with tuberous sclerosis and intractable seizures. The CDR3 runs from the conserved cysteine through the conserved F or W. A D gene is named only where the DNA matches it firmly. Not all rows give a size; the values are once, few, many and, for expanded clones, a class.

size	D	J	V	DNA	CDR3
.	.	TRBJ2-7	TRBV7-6	TGTGCCAGCAGCTTAGAAGGCCAGGCAGTCCACGAGCAGTACTTC	CASSLEGQAVHEQYF
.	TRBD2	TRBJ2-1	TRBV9	TGTGCCAGCAGCGAAAGCGGGAGGTCCTACAATGAGCAGTTCTTC	CASSESGRSYNEQFF
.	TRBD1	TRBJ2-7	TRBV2	TGTGCCAGCGGCGCCGGGACAGGGTACTACGAGCAGTACTTC	CASGAGTGYYEQYF
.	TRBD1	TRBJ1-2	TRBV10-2	TGCGCCAGCAGCGGGGGGGACAGGGAGTCGGTCGTCTATGGCTACACCTTC	CASSGGDRESVVYGYTF
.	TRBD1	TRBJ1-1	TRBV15	TGTGCCACCAGCAGAGATTCGAGACAGGGCGGGACTGAAGCTTTCTTT	CATSRDSRQGGTEAFF
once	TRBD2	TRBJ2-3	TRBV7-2	TGTGCCAGCAGAAGCAGCGGGGCAAGCACAGATACGCAGTATTTT	CASRSSGASTDTQYF
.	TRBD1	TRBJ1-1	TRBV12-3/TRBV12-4	TGTGCCAGCAATCCGGGAGGGGGCAGTGAAGCTTTCTTT	CASNPGGGSEAFF
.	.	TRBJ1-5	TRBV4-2	TGTGCCAGCAGCCAGCGTTACAGAGGTTATCAGCCCCAGCATTTT	CASSQRYRGYQPQHF
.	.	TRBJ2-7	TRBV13	TGTGCCAGCAGCTTAAGCCAGGGGACCTACGAGCAGTACTTC	CASSLSQGTYEQYF
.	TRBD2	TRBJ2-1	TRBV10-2	TGCGCCAGCACCCTAGCGGGAGTGGGCTACAATGAGCAGTTCTTC	CASTLAGVGYNEQFF
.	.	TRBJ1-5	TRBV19	TGTGCCAGTAGTTTAACCTGGCGTCAGCCCCAGCATTTT	CASSLTWRQPQHF
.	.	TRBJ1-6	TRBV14	TGTGCCAGCAGCCAATCTATATCACCCCTCCACTTT	CASSQSISPLHF
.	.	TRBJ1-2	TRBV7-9	TGTGCCAGCAGCTTACCGGAAAATGGCTACACCTTC	CASSLPENGYTF
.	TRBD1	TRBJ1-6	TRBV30	TGTGCCTGGAGCCCCTTTAGGACAGGCAATAATTCACCCCTCCACTTT	CAWSPFRTGNNSPLHF
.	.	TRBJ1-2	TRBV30	TGTGCCTGGAGTGTTAATTGGGGACGCACCTTC	CAWSVNWGRTF
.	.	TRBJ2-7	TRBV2	TGTGCCAGCAGTGACAGGGGAGGCTACGAGCAGTACTTC	CASSDRGGYEQYF
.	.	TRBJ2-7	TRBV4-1	TGCGCCAGCAGCCAACAACAGGGCACCTACGAGCAGTACTTC	CASSQQQGTYEQYF
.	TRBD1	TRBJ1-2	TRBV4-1	TGCGCCAGCAGCCTTGGGACAGGGATTAACTATGGCTACACCTTC	CASSLGTGINYGYTF
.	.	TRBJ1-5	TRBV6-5	TGTGCCAGCAGTCCATTCGGCGGTAGCAATCAGCCCCAGCATTTT	CASSPFGGSNQPQHF
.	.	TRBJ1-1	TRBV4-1	TGCGCCAGCAGCCAAGATGTGGAGAAAGCTTTCTTT	CASSQDVEKAFF
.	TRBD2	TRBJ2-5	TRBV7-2	TGTGCCAGCAGTCGGGGGGGAGCCCAAGAGACCCAGTACTTC	CASSRGGAQETQYF
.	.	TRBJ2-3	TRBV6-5	TGTGCCAGCAGCCGAAGGTCCAGGAGCACAGATACGCAGTATTTT	CASSRRSRSTDTQYF
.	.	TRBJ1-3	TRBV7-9	TGTGCCAGCATCCCGATTGGAAACACCATATATTTT	CASIPIGNTIYF
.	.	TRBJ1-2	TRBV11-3	TGTGCCAGCAGCTTAGGGGGGAGGATTAACTATGGCTACACCTTC	CASSLGGRINYGYTF
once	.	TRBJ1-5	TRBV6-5	TGTGCCAGCAAGCGAGGTAGCGGGGGTCAGCCCCAGCATTTT	CASKRGSGGQPQHF
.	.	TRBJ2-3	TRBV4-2	TGTGCCAGCAGCCAAGAGGGTAGGAGGGGGGCCTTACAAGATACGCAGTATTTT	CASSQEGRRGALQDTQYF
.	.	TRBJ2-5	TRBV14	TGTGCCAGCAGCCAAGATCTGAGAGAGACCCAGTACTTC	CASSQDLRETQYF
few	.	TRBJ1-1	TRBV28	TGTGCCAGCAGTTTATATAGGGGTCAAGCTTTCTTT	CASSLYRGQAFF
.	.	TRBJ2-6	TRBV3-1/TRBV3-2	TGTGCCAGCAGCCATGACAGCTCTGGGGCCAACGTCCTGACTTTC	CASSHDSSGANVLTF
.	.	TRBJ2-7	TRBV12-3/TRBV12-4	TGTGCCAGCAGTTTTTCCAGGGCCTACGAGCAGTACTTC	CASSFSRAYEQYF
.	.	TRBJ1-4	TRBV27	TGTGCCAGCAGTTCAGAGATGGGAAAACTGTTTTTT	CASSSEMGKLFF
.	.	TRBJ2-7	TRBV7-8	TGTGCCGGCAGCCACCCGACATCTTCCTACGAGCAGTACTTC	CAGSHPTSSYEQYF
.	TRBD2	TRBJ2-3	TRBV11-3	TGTGCCAGCAGCTTAGTGCGGGAGAGAACAGATACGCAGTATTTT	CASSLVRERTDTQYF